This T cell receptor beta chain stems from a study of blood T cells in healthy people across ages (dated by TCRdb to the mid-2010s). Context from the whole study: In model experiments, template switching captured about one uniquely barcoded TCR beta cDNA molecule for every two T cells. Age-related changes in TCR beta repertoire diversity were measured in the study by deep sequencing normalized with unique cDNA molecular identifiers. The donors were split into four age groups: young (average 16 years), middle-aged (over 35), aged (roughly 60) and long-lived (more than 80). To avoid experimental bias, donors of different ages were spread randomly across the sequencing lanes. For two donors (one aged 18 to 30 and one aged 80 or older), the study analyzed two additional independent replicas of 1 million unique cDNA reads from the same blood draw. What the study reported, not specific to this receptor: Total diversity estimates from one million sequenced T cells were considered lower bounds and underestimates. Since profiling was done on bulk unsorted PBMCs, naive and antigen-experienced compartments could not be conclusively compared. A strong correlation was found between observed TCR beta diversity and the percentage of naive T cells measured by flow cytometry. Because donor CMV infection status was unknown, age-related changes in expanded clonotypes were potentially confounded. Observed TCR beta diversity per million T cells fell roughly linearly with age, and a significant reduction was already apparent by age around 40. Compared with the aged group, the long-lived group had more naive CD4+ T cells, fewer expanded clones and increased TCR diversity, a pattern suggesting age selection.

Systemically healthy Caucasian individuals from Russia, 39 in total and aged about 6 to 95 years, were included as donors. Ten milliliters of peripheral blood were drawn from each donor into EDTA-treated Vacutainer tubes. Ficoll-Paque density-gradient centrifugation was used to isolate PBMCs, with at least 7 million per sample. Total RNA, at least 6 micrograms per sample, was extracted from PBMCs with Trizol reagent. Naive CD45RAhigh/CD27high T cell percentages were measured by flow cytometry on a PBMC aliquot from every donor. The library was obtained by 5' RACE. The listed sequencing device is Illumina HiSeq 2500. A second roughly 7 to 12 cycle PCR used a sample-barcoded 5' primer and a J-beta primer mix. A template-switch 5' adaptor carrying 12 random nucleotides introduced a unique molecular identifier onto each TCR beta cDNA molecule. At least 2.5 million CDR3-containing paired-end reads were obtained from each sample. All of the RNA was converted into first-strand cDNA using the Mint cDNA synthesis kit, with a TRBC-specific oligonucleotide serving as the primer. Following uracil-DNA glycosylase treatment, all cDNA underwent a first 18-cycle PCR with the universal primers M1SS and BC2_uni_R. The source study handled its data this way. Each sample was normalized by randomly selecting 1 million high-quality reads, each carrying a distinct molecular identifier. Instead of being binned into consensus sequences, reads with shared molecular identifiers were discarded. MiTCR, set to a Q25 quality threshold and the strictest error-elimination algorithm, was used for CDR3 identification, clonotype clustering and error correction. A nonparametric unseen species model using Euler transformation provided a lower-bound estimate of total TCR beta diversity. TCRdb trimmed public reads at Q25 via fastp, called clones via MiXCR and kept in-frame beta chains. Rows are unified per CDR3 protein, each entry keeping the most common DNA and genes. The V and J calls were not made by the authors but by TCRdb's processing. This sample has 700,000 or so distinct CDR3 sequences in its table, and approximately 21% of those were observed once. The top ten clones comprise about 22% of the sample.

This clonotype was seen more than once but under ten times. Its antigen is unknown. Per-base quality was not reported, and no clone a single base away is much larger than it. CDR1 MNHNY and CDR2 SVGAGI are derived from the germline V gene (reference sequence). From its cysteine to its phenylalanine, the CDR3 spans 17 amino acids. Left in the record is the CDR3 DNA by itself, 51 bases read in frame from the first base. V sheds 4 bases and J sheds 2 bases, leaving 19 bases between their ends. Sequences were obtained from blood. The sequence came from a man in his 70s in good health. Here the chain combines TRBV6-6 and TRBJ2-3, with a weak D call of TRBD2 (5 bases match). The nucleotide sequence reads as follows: TGTGCCAGCAGTTTTACGGGATTAGTAGAACTCACAGATACGCAGTATTTT. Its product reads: CASSFTGLVELTDTQYF.